Presented here are 18 T cell receptor beta chains from one specimen sequenced in a study of CD8+CD57+ T cells in acquired aplastic anemia. Profiles of TCR beta VDJ and CDR3 were generated from a genomic DNA template. TCRdb independently ran MiXCR on the reads; one entry per CDR3 protein. The top ten hold 10% to 15% of the sample, which has fewer than 200,000 distinct CDR3 sequences, around 50% seen once. All patients picked for sequencing had shown, by flow cytometry, an expansion of CD8+CD57+ cells. The material sequenced was sorted CD4+, CD8+, or CD8+CD57+ T cells (not recorded which) from PBMCs. Every receptor here comes from a human donor with aplastic anemia.

In DNA form, the CDR3 reads TGCAGTGCCCCGGTACAGGGGAACACTGAAGCTTTCTTT. This gives the protein CSAPVQGNTEAFF. The chain employs TRBV20-1 and TRBJ1-1; the D gene is possibly TRBD1 (6 bases). The V end was cut by 6 bases, the J end by 1 base, with 12 bases between. The CDR3 consists of 13 residues. Germline V gives CDR1 DFQATT, CDR2 SNEGSKA (reference sequence).

This clonotype was observed a handful of times. This sequence joins TRBV29-1 and TRBJ2-7; TRBD1 aligns across 10 bases. The germline CDR1 and CDR2 sequences are SQVTM and ANQGSEA. With 4 bases clipped from V and 2 bases from J, the junction kept 8 bases outside the gene matches. The CDR3 has 15 residues. In nucleotides, the CDR3 is TGCAGCGTTGTGGGGGACAGGGGTCATCCCTACGAGCAGTACTTC. As protein: CSVVGDRGHPYEQYF.

This chain joins TRBV4-1 and TRBJ2-5; TRBD1 aligns across 9 bases. Germline-derived CDR1 and CDR2 are MGHRA and YSYEKL. V shed 1 base, J shed 5 bases, and the junction held 11 bases outside the gene matches. The CDR3 is 17 amino acids. The CDR3 is CASSQGVAGQGGETQYF. CDR3 nucleotide sequence: TGCGCCAGCAGCCAAGGGGTTGCGGGACAGGGAGGTGAGACCCAGTACTTC.

The chain combines TRBV7-6 with TRBJ2-7, with D perhaps TRBD1 (5 bases). V dropped 3 bases and J dropped 3 bases, with 18 bases sitting between them. This CDR3 has 16 residues. Germline V gene sequence: CDR1 SGHVS, CDR2 FNYEAQ. Written as DNA, the CDR3 is TGTGCCAGCAGCTTGGCCCCCGCTTTACAGGACTACGAGCAGTACTTC. This translates into CASSLAPALQDYEQYF.

The chain links TRBV7-2 to TRBJ1-5; 10 bases agree with TRBD1. Germline V gene sequence: CDR1 SGHTA, CDR2 FQGNSA. The J segment lost 9 bases and the V segment lost 6 bases, leaving 8 bases of the junction unmatched. This CDR3 region has 14 residues. CDR3 amino acids: CASRSGQGVGPQHF. DNA of the CDR3: TGTGCCAGCAGGAGTGGACAGGGGGTAGGGCCCCAGCATTTT.

The chain links TRBV29-1 to TRBJ2-7; maybe TRBD2 (7 bases). The CDR3 consists of 14 residues. Trimming pared 6 bases from V and 5 bases from J, leaving 20 bases between. The germline V gene encodes CDR1 SQVTM and CDR2 ANQGSEA. The CDR3 nucleotides are TGCAGCGTCGACCCGGGACGGGGGGCCGACGAGCAGTACTTC. The encoded protein is CSVDPGRGADEQYF.

The CDR3 region is CATSREGYSPLHF. The CDR3 nucleotides read TGTGCCACCAGCAGAGAAGGGTATTCACCCCTCCACTTT. This chain joins TRBV15 and TRBJ1-6; the D is unclear. In germline, CDR1 is LNHNV, CDR2 YYDKDF (reference sequence). Trimming stripped 0 bases from V and 8 bases from J, with 5 bases between. This CDR3 region has 13 residues.

The genes are TRBV10-3 and TRBJ2-5; 9 bases fit TRBD2. The CDR3 is made up of 14 amino acids. After removal of 11 bases from V and 1 base from J, the junction contained 8 bases not matched to a gene. The germline V gene has CDR1 ENHRY and CDR2 SYGVKD. This CDR3 is CASSASGAQETQYF. The CDR3 nucleotides are TGTGCCTCCAGTGCTAGCGGGGCCCAAGAGACCCAGTACTTC.

This clonotype was detected ten times or more. This chain links TRBV2 with TRBJ2-5, with 8 nucleotides matching TRBD1. The CDR3 totals 15 residues. Losses at the gene ends were 1 base for V and 6 bases for J; bases not matched to a gene: 7. Germline assignment: CDR1 SNHLY and CDR2 FYNNEI. The CDR3 here is CASSEGRQGTQTQYF. CDR3 in DNA: TGTGCCAGCAGTGAAGGAAGACAGGGGACACAGACCCAGTACTTC.

The rearrangement joins TRBV19 to TRBJ1-6, with unresolved D. The CDR3 contains 16 residues. V was pared by 3 bases and J by 6 bases, with 15 bases between. CDR1 is LNHDA, CDR2 SQIVND, per germline (reference sequence). CDR3 nucleotide sequence: TGTGCCAGTAGTATCCAACGGCAGGCCCTTAATTCACCCCTCCACTTT. Translated: CASSIQRQALNSPLHF.

This clonotype was detected ten times or more. The chain is built from TRBV19 and TRBJ2-2, with 7 bases matching TRBD1. After removal of 6 bases from V and 3 bases from J, the junction contained 4 bases not matched to a gene. The germline CDR1 and CDR2 sequences are LNHDA and SQIVND (reference sequence). This CDR3 comprises 14 residues. CDR3 coding DNA: TGTGCCAGTAGCGAGGGGGCCTACACCGGGGAGCTGTTTTTT. Its protein product is CASSEGAYTGELFF.

The V and J genes are TRBV5-4 and TRBJ2-7; 7 bases are shared with TRBD1. Germline CDR1 SGHNT, CDR2 YYREEE (reference sequence). The CDR3 runs to 14 residues. V shed 0 bases, J shed 3 bases, and the junction held 3 bases outside the gene matches. The CDR3 region has the DNA TGTGCCAGCAGCTTGGGACAGGGACGCTACGAGCAGTACTTC. Its translation is CASSLGQGRYEQYF. The whole variable domain, filled in from reference TRBV5-4 and TRBJ2-7, reads ETGVTQSPTHLIKTRGQQVTLRCSSQSGHNTVSWYQQALGQGPQFIFQYYREEENGRGNFPPRFSGLQFPNYSSELNVNALELDDSALYLCASSLGQGRYEQYFGPGTRLTVT.

The rearrangement joins TRBV24-1 to TRBJ2-6; TRBD1 agrees at 7 bases. CDR1 and CDR2 from the germline V gene are KGHDR and SFDVKD. The V gene end was trimmed by 6 bases and the J gene end by 0 bases; junction bases not matched to a gene: 1. This CDR3 contains 15 residues. This chain's CDR3 is CATSTGASGANVLTF. CDR3 in DNA: TGTGCCACCAGTACAGGGGCCTCTGGGGCCAACGTCCTGACTTTC.

The chain employs TRBV24-1 and TRBJ2-7; 11 bases fit TRBD1. The CDR3 length is 15 residues. V lost 3 bases and J lost 4; bases outside the gene matches: 4. Germline V gene data show CDR1 as KGHDR and CDR2 as SFDVKD. The DNA for the CDR3 is TGTGCCACCAGTGATCCGGGACAGGGGGATTACGAGCAGTACTTC. It is translated as CATSDPGQGDYEQYF.

There are a few counts of this clonotype. The rearrangement links TRBV11-1 to TRBJ2-3; 11 bases are shared with TRBD2. The CDR3 is made up of 16 amino acids. Germline-derived CDR1 and CDR2 are SGHAT and FQDESV (reference sequence). Trimming took 3 bases from V and 3 from J; bases not matched to a gene: 5. CDR3 residues: CASSLLAGGVTDTQYF. The CDR3 DNA reads as TGTGCCAGCAGCTTGTTAGCGGGGGGGGTGACAGATACGCAGTATTTT.

This clonotype was observed a handful of times. The chain couples TRBV30 to TRBJ1-3; D unclear. V lost 0 bases, J lost 4 bases, and 13 bases lay in between. Germline CDR1 is GTSNPN and CDR2 is SVGIG (reference sequence). The CDR3 length is 15 residues. CDR3 in amino acids: CAWSVSRTGGNTIYF. The DNA of the CDR3 is TGTGCCTGGAGTGTCTCGCGAACGGGGGGAAACACCATATATTTT.

Remarks on this clonotype: A read error may account for a junction end that differs from germline. The V call is TRBV7-7, the J call TRBJ2-5; D gene ambiguous. The CDR3 length is 14 residues. From germline, CDR1 is SSHAT and CDR2 FNYEAQ (reference sequence). CDR3 coding DNA: TGTGCTAGCAGCAAAACCGGAGAACAAGAGACCCAGTACTTC. Translation gives CASSKTGEQETQYF.

This chain joins TRBV7-2 and TRBJ2-2, with 9 nucleotides matching TRBD1. Trimming removed 2 bases from V and 3 bases from J; junction bases left unmatched: 1. Germline V lookup: CDR1 SGHTA, CDR2 FQGNSA. CDR3 length equals 15 residues. The CDR3 reads CASSLRTGDTGELFF. The CDR3 DNA reads TGTGCCAGCAGCTTACGGACAGGGGACACCGGGGAGCTGTTTTTT.